Presented here are 29 T cell receptor beta chains from one specimen sequenced in a study of blood T cell repertoires in COVID-19 (dated by TCRdb to about 2020). To prepare the library, the immunoSEQ multiplex PCR assay was applied. As stored in TCRdb, this immuneACCESS dataset retains in-frame rearrangements with V and J assigned. A fraction of the clones does not appear; measured against another copy, unresolved V genes explain less than half of the discrepancy, and the remainder lacks a known reason. The sample records more than 90,000 clones, around nine tenths of which are singletons. About 4.5% of the sample is in the top ten clones. Sequenced: peripheral blood. These receptors were taken from a middle-aged man with acute or convalescent COVID-19.

This clone was seen just once. The V gene is TRBV5-4, the J gene TRBJ2-7; 11 bases are shared with TRBD2. Germline V gene sequence: CDR1 SGHNT, CDR2 YYREEE (reference sequence). This CDR3 has 14 residues. V was pared by 0 bases and J by 6 bases, with 2 bases of the junction left unmatched. The CDR3 loop is CASSLGSGGAEQYF. For the CDR3, the DNA is TGTGCCAGCAGCTTGGGTAGCGGGGGGGCCGAGCAGTACTTC.

This clone was seen more than once but under ten times. V usage is TRBV7-2 and J usage is TRBJ2-1, with D perhaps matching TRBD1 (6 bases). Trimming left V 1 base short and J 0 bases short, with 7 bases between. In germline, CDR1 is SGHTA, CDR2 FQGNSA. The CDR3 loop spans 15 amino acids. The CDR3 here is CASSLGQASYNEQFF. DNA of the CDR3: TGTGCCAGCAGCTTAGGACAGGCCTCCTACAATGAGCAGTTCTTC.

This rearrangement joins TRBV19 to TRBJ2-7; 7 nucleotides line up with TRBD1. Trimming at V came to 10 bases and at J to 1 base, leaving 16 bases not matched to a gene. From germline, CDR1 is LNHDA and CDR2 SQIVND (reference sequence). The CDR3 has 16 residues. CDR3 sequence (DNA): TGTGCCACCACCCCTACAGGGGCTCTAGGGTCCTACGAGCAGTACTTC. Its translation: CATTPTGALGSYEQYF.

The rearrangement links TRBV5-1 to TRBJ2-2; 7 bases align to TRBD2. Germline V gives CDR1 SGHRS, CDR2 YFSETQ. The CDR3 has 18 residues. V shed 0 bases and J 0 bases; nucleotides not matched to a gene: 8. As DNA, the CDR3 is TGCGCCAGCAGCTTGGCCCTTCTAGCGGACGCGAACACCGGGGAGCTGTTTTTT. This codes for CASSLALLADANTGELFF.

The chain combines TRBV30 with TRBJ2-5, with 10 bases lining up with TRBD2. The length of the CDR3 is 15 residues. Germline loops: CDR1 GTSNPN, CDR2 SVGIG (reference sequence). The V and J ends lost 1 base and 5 bases, in that order; junction bases with no gene match: 7. The DNA of the CDR3 is TGTGCCTGGAGTGGAAGCGGGAGGGCCTTGGAGACCCAGTACTTC. Its protein product is CAWSGSGRALETQYF.

V usage is TRBV5-1 and J usage is TRBJ2-1; D is perhaps TRBD1 (6 bases). The V end lost 2 bases, the J end lost 6 bases, and 12 bases lay between the germline ends. Per the germline V gene, CDR1 is SGHRS and CDR2 is YFSETQ. CDR3 length: 14 residues. The CDR3 region is CASSLQGPPNEQFF. CDR3 in DNA: TGCGCCAGCAGCTTACAGGGTCCGCCCAATGAGCAGTTCTTC.

V usage is TRBV19 and J usage is TRBJ1-5; D gene uncertain. The CDR3 is 17 residues long. Trimming removed 3 bases from V and 0 bases from J, with 15 bases in between. Germline V gene sequence: CDR1 LNHDA, CDR2 SQIVND (reference sequence). The CDR3: CASSMRAGGDSNQPQHF. The CDR3, as DNA: TGTGCCAGTAGTATGAGGGCAGGTGGGGATAGCAATCAGCCCCAGCATTTT. Together with reference TRBV19 and TRBJ1-5, the CDR3 gives the full variable domain: DGGITQSPKYLFRKEGQNVTLSCEQNLNHDAMYWYRQDPGQGLRLIYYSQIVNDFQKGDIAEGYSVSREKKESFPLTVTSAQKNPTAFYLCASSMRAGGDSNQPQHFGDGTRLSIL.

The rearrangement links TRBV19 to TRBJ2-3, with 11 bases aligning to TRBD1. Looked up from germline, CDR1 is LNHDA and CDR2 is SQIVND (reference sequence). The CDR3 totals 15 residues. V trimming: 5 bases; J trimming: 4 bases; junction bases outside the gene matches: 5. CDR3: CASSAWDRGADTQYF. The CDR3 nucleotides read TGTGCCAGTAGTGCCTGGGACAGGGGGGCAGATACGCAGTATTTT.

V is TRBV2 and J is TRBJ1-4; weak D call: TRBD1 (6 bases). The CDR3 length is 15 residues. In germline, CDR1 is SNHLY, CDR2 FYNNEI. Trimming removed 2 bases from V and 6 bases from J, with 13 bases in between. The DNA for the CDR3 is TGTGCCAGCAGTGAATACGGGGCAGGGGATGAAAAACTGTTTTTT. Translated, it gives CASSEYGAGDEKLFF.

The V gene is TRBV4-2, the J gene TRBJ2-1, with D possibly being TRBD2 (5 bases). There are 12 residues in the CDR3. Germline V gives CDR1 LGHNA, CDR2 YNFKEQ. V was clipped by 4 bases and J by 13 bases, with 14 bases between them. The CDR3, as DNA: TGTGCCAGCAGCCTGGACTCAACCACCCAGTTCTTC. Encoded protein: CASSLDSTTQFF.

The chain joins TRBV11-2 to TRBJ1-5, with D hard to call. CDR3 length equals 13 residues. CDR1 is SGHAT and CDR2 is FQNNGV in the germline V gene. The V gene lost 5 bases and the J gene lost 5 bases, with 10 bases spanning the gap. This chain's CDR3 is CASSTGVDQPQHF. CDR3 DNA sequence: TGTGCCAGCAGCACCGGGGTGGATCAGCCCCAGCATTTT.

The V call is TRBV7-6, the J call TRBJ1-3; no firm D call. The germline gives CDR1 SGHVS, CDR2 FNYEAQ. This CDR3 region has 16 residues. Trimming left V 0 bases short and J 0 bases short, with 9 bases between. The CDR3 here is CASSLASEDSGNTIYF. DNA of the CDR3: TGTGCCAGCAGCTTAGCGTCGGAGGACTCTGGAAACACCATATATTTT.

The chain links TRBV30 to TRBJ1-6; no firm D call. Trimming stripped 2 bases from V and 5 bases from J, with 7 bases between. The CDR3 contains 13 residues. Per the germline V gene, CDR1 is GTSNPN and CDR2 is SVGIG (reference sequence). The CDR3 protein is CAWSSGNNSPLHF. In DNA, the CDR3 is TGTGCCTGGAGTTCGGGAAATAATTCACCCCTCCACTTT.

This chain's CDR3 is CASSETSGGLLAKNIQYF. For the CDR3, the DNA is TGTGCCAGCAGTGAGACTAGCGGGGGGTTACTAGCCAAAAACATTCAGTACTTC. This chain links TRBV6-2 or TRBV6-3 with TRBJ2-4, with 13 bases fitting TRBD2. V was pared by 5 bases and J by 0 bases, with 7 bases of the junction left unmatched. The CDR3 has 18 residues. CDR1 and CDR2 from the germline V gene are MNHEY and SVGEGT.

This chain joins TRBV9 and TRBJ2-3, with TRBD1 identical over 8 bases. In germline, CDR1 is SGDLS, CDR2 YYNGEE. The V and J ends lost 4 bases and 0 bases, in that order; junction bases with no gene match: 4. This CDR3 spans 15 amino acids. The DNA for the CDR3 is TGTGCCAGCAGCACCCGACAGGGGAGCACAGATACGCAGTATTTT. It translates to CASSTRQGSTDTQYF.

The V gene is TRBV6-6, the J gene TRBJ2-1, with D possibly TRBD2 on 6 matching bases. CDR3 size: 18 residues. Trimming removed 5 bases from V and 1 base from J, with 21 bases in between. Germline lookup yields CDR1 MNHNY and CDR2 SVGAGI (reference sequence). In nucleotides, the CDR3 is TGTGCCAGCAGTCAAATCTCCTGGCTAGCGCAATCCTACAATGAGCAGTTCTTC. Encoded protein: CASSQISWLAQSYNEQFF.

V is TRBV12-3 or TRBV12-4 and J is TRBJ1-2; 9 positions agree with TRBD1. Trimming at V came to 6 bases and at J to 8 bases, leaving 7 bases not matched to a gene. The CDR3 extends over 13 amino acids. CDR3 nucleotides: TGTGCCAGCAGGAACTCGGACAGGGGAGGCTACACCTTC. Its translation is CASRNSDRGGYTF.

The chain couples TRBV11-2 to TRBJ2-7; possible D gene TRBD1, 6 bases. Trimming took off 5 bases at V and 3 bases at J, with 23 bases between the two ends. The CDR3 runs to 17 residues. Germline CDR1 reads SGHAT; CDR2 reads FQNNGV. The CDR3 region has the DNA TGTGCCAGCAGCCTTTGGCCTACGGCAGGGGCGGACTACGAGCAGTACTTC. Amino acids: CASSLWPTAGADYEQYF.

This sequence joins TRBV14 and TRBJ1-4, with D unresolved. There are 13 residues in the CDR3. From germline, CDR1 is SGHDN and CDR2 FVKESK. V was shortened by 4 bases and J by 8 bases, with 11 bases between the two germline ends. The CDR3 DNA follows: TGTGCCAGCAGCCCCATAGGCAGGGAAAAACTGTTTTTT. Translated: CASSPIGREKLFF.

The V and J genes are TRBV6-2 or TRBV6-3 and TRBJ2-2; 13 bases are shared with TRBD2. The V gene end was trimmed by 0 bases and the J gene end by 0 bases; junction bases not matched to a gene: 1. The CDR3 runs 18 residues. Per the germline V gene, CDR1 is MNHEY and CDR2 is SVGEGT. CDR3: CASSYSTSGGTNTGELFF. Written as DNA, the CDR3 is TGTGCCAGCAGTTACTCGACTAGCGGGGGGACGAACACCGGGGAGCTGTTTTTT.

The chain links TRBV6-4 to TRBJ2-1, with 8 bases aligning to TRBD2. CDR1 and CDR2 from the germline V gene are MRHNA and SNTAGT. The CDR3 consists of 14 residues. J lost 8 bases, V lost 5 bases, and 8 bases had no gene match. The CDR3 loop reads CASSPGRGGDEQFF. The CDR3 bases are TGTGCCAGCAGTCCCGGACGGGGGGGGGATGAGCAGTTCTTC.

This clone was picked up one time. CDR3 region: CAWSQASGELFF. The CDR3 region has the DNA TGTGCCTGGAGTCAGGCGTCCGGGGAGCTGTTTTTT. The rearrangement joins TRBV30 to TRBJ2-2; no definite D call. Trimming took 2 bases from V and 6 from J, leaving 7 bases between them. The CDR3 is 12 residues long. Germline lookup yields CDR1 GTSNPN and CDR2 SVGIG (reference sequence).

The gene calls are TRBV19 and TRBJ1-1; D is uncertain. This CDR3 contains 12 residues. CDR1 and CDR2 (germline): LNHDA, SQIVND (reference sequence). Trimming cost V 6 bases and J 1 base, with 6 bases left between them. The CDR3 sequence is CASRSGNTEAFF. DNA for the CDR3: TGTGCCAGTAGGTCCGGGAACACTGAAGCTTTCTTT.

CDR3 region: CASGLVQWTGGPEAFF. CDR3 nucleotides: TGTGCTAGTGGTTTGGTACAATGGACAGGGGGCCCTGAAGCTTTCTTT. The chain combines TRBV12-5 with TRBJ1-1; 11 nucleotides match TRBD1. Germline V gives CDR1 LGHNT, CDR2 FRNRAP. The CDR3 runs to 16 residues. V shed 0 bases and J 6 bases; nucleotides not matched to a gene: 6. Full variable domain (rest looked up from reference TRBV12-5 and TRBJ1-1): DARVTQTPRHKVTEMGQEVTMRCQPILGHNTVFWYRQTMMQGLELLAYFRNRAPLDDSGMPKDRFSAEMPDATLATLKIQPSEPRDSAVYFCASGLVQWTGGPEAFFGQGTRLTVV.

The chain recombines TRBV14 with TRBJ1-1; a possible D gene is TRBD1 (6 bases). In germline, CDR1 is SGHDN, CDR2 FVKESK. The V and J ends lost 7 bases and 0 bases respectively, with 9 bases between them. This CDR3 spans 13 amino acids. In DNA, the CDR3 is TGTGCCAGCATGGGGGCCATGAACACTGAAGCTTTCTTT. This translates into CASMGAMNTEAFF.

V and J are TRBV4-1 and TRBJ2-7; D remains unclear. Germline CDR1 and CDR2: MGHRA and YSYEKL. This CDR3 region has 14 residues. V lost 1 base and J 0 bases, leaving 7 bases between the germline ends. CDR3 sequence (DNA): TGCGCCAGCAGCCAAGGGCAAACCTCCTACGAGCAGTACTTC. Translation gives CASSQGQTSYEQYF.

The V call is TRBV19, the J call TRBJ1-1; weak D call: TRBD1 (6 bases). Germline-derived CDR1 and CDR2 are LNHDA and SQIVND (reference sequence). V was trimmed by 5 bases and J by 8 bases, leaving 15 bases between them. The CDR3 is 13 residues long. The CDR3 here is CASSWPTGTEAFF. CDR3 bases: TGTGCCAGTAGTTGGCCGACAGGCACCGAAGCTTTCTTT. Drawing the rest from reference TRBV19 and TRBJ1-1, the complete variable domain is DGGITQSPKYLFRKEGQNVTLSCEQNLNHDAMYWYRQDPGQGLRLIYYSQIVNDFQKGDIAEGYSVSREKKESFPLTVTSAQKNPTAFYLCASSWPTGTEAFFGQGTRLTVV.

The rearrangement links TRBV6-4 to TRBJ1-1, with D possibly matching TRBD1 (6 bases). Trimming left V 4 bases short and J 5 bases short, with 11 bases between. This CDR3 is 13 amino acids long. CDR1 and CDR2 from the germline V gene are MRHNA and SNTAGT. The CDR3 here is CASSGSRGTEAFF. The CDR3 nucleotides are TGTGCCAGCAGTGGTAGCAGGGGTACTGAAGCTTTCTTT.

The chain carries TRBV11-2 and TRBJ2-1, with D possibly being TRBD1 (5 bases). CDR1 and CDR2 from the germline V gene are SGHAT and FQNNGV. This CDR3 spans 13 amino acids. Trimming left V 3 bases short and J 4 bases short, with 7 bases between. This CDR3 reads CASSLGRYNEQFF. DNA for the CDR3: TGTGCCAGCAGCTTGGGGCGGTACAATGAGCAGTTCTTC.